Listed below are T cell receptor beta chains from one sample, sequenced in a study of blood T cells in healthy people across ages. TCRdb analysed the 5' RACE reads with MiXCR anew, one entry per CDR3 protein. Of some 900,000 distinct CDR3 sequences detected, about 30% appear once; the ten largest clones hold approximately 15%. The specimen sequenced was blood. These receptors all come from a woman of 80 years or more in good health. Both conserved end residues are part of each CDR3. Each record gives: J gene, V gene, clone size, D gene, CDR3 DNA, CDR3 protein. D genes are given only for firm matches. Part of the rows lack a size; the others show once, few, many or a class for expanded clones.

J gene: TRBJ1-2
V gene: TRBV6-5
clone size: many
D gene: TRBD1
CDR3 DNA: TGTGCCAGCAGACCCACAGGGGCCAACTATGGCTACACCTTC
CDR3 protein: CASRPTGANYGYTF

J gene: TRBJ2-5
V gene: TRBV12-3/TRBV12-4
clone size: many
D gene: -
CDR3 DNA: TGTGCCAGCCGTACCCAGACGGCTGGAAAGACCCAGTACTTC
CDR3 protein: CASRTQTAGKTQYF

J gene: TRBJ2-1
V gene: TRBV20-1
clone size: -
D gene: -
CDR3 DNA: TGCAGTGCTAGTGACTCCCGTAGGGAGGATGAGCAGTTCTTC
CDR3 protein: CSASDSRREDEQFF

J gene: TRBJ2-1
V gene: TRBV5-1
clone size: -
D gene: TRBD2
CDR3 DNA: TGCGCCAGCAGCTCATCGTACGGGGCGGGGGGCCGCAATGAGCAGTTCTTC
CDR3 protein: CASSSSYGAGGRNEQFF

J gene: TRBJ2-3
V gene: TRBV9
clone size: few
D gene: TRBD2
CDR3 DNA: TGTGCCAGCAGCGTCCGACTAGCGGGGGGGCCGGCAGATACGCAGTATTTT
CDR3 protein: CASSVRLAGGPADTQYF

J gene: TRBJ2-3
V gene: TRBV20-1
clone size: many
D gene: -
CDR3 DNA: TGCAGTGCTAGAGACCCCCGGGGCCTCACAGATACGCAGTATTTT
CDR3 protein: CSARDPRGLTDTQYF

J gene: TRBJ2-3
V gene: TRBV7-2
clone size: -
D gene: -
CDR3 DNA: TGTGCCAGCAGCTTATGGAGTTGGGACGGCGCTGGAGATACGCAGTATTTT
CDR3 protein: CASSLWSWDGAGDTQYF

J gene: TRBJ1-4
V gene: TRBV7-9
clone size: -
D gene: TRBD1
CDR3 DNA: TGTGCCAGCAGCGTCCGGGACAGGACAACTAATGAAAAACTGTTTTTT
CDR3 protein: CASSVRDRTTNEKLFF

J gene: TRBJ2-1
V gene: TRBV7-2
clone size: -
D gene: -
CDR3 DNA: TGTGCCAGCAGCTTGGGGAGCGGACCTAATGAGCAGTTCTTC
CDR3 protein: CASSLGSGPNEQFF

J gene: TRBJ2-1
V gene: TRBV7-2
clone size: few
D gene: TRBD2
CDR3 DNA: TGTGCCAGCCGCAACCAAGGACTAGCGGGGGCCCAGAATGAGCAGTTCTTC
CDR3 protein: CASRNQGLAGAQNEQFF

J gene: TRBJ2-2
V gene: TRBV7-2
clone size: -
D gene: -
CDR3 DNA: TGTGCCAGCAGCGCCGGGTACGTCGGGACCGGGGAGCTGTTTTTT
CDR3 protein: CASSAGYVGTGELFF

J gene: TRBJ1-1
V gene: TRBV2
clone size: few
D gene: -
CDR3 DNA: TGTGCCAGCAGTGAGACGGGAGCTTTCTTT
CDR3 protein: CASSETGAFF

J gene: TRBJ1-2
V gene: TRBV7-2
clone size: many
D gene: -
CDR3 DNA: TGTGCCAGCAGCTTTTTAACAGGTCTGAAATCATCCTATGGCTACACCTTC
CDR3 protein: CASSFLTGLKSSYGYTF

J gene: TRBJ2-6
V gene: TRBV7-2
clone size: many
D gene: -
CDR3 DNA: TGTGCCAGCAGCTTAGGTGGGGGCGGATTATCTGGGGCCAACGTCCTGACTTTC
CDR3 protein: CASSLGGGGLSGANVLTF

J gene: TRBJ2-3
V gene: TRBV5-6
clone size: -
D gene: -
CDR3 DNA: TGTGCCGGCAGCTTACAGCGCCGGGATACGCAGTATTTT
CDR3 protein: CAGSLQRRDTQYF

J gene: TRBJ2-7
V gene: TRBV3-1
clone size: many
D gene: -
CDR3 DNA: TGTGCCAGCAGCCCCTTGGATGGATACGAGCAGTACTTC
CDR3 protein: CASSPLDGYEQYF

J gene: TRBJ2-7
V gene: TRBV3-1
clone size: many
D gene: -
CDR3 DNA: TGTGCCAGCAGCTCATATTTCCAAGGAGAGCAGTACTTC
CDR3 protein: CASSSYFQGEQYF

J gene: TRBJ2-3
V gene: TRBV24-1
clone size: -
D gene: -
CDR3 DNA: TGTGCCACCAGTGACTCACCCCTCCCAAACCCCACAGATACGCAGTATTTT
CDR3 protein: CATSDSPLPNPTDTQYF

J gene: TRBJ2-3
V gene: TRBV7-2
clone size: many
D gene: -
CDR3 DNA: TGTGCCAGCAGCTTGCAGTTCACAGATACGCAGTATTTT
CDR3 protein: CASSLQFTDTQYF

J gene: TRBJ1-2
V gene: TRBV12-3/TRBV12-4
clone size: -
D gene: TRBD1
CDR3 DNA: TGTGCCAGCAGTCCGTTGGCAGGGGGCGGTTATGGCTACACCTTC
CDR3 protein: CASSPLAGGGYGYTF

J gene: TRBJ2-7
V gene: TRBV18
clone size: many
D gene: -
CDR3 DNA: TGTGCCAGCTCACCACCACAAGCCCAGACCTACGAGCAGTACTTC
CDR3 protein: CASSPPQAQTYEQYF

J gene: TRBJ2-3
V gene: TRBV28
clone size: many
D gene: TRBD1
CDR3 DNA: TGTGCCAGCCACGTCGTGGGCAGGGGGCTAATTGTCACAGATACGCAGTATTTT
CDR3 protein: CASHVVGRGLIVTDTQYF

J gene: TRBJ2-3
V gene: TRBV6-5
clone size: many
D gene: -
CDR3 DNA: TGTGCCAGCAGTTACTCTGGCCCCACAGATACGCAGTATTTT
CDR3 protein: CASSYSGPTDTQYF

J gene: TRBJ2-1
V gene: TRBV28
clone size: many
D gene: TRBD2
CDR3 DNA: TGTGCCAGCAGATCCACGATGGGACTAGGAACCTACAATGAGCAGTTCTTC
CDR3 protein: CASRSTMGLGTYNEQFF

J gene: TRBJ1-3
V gene: TRBV5-1
clone size: few
D gene: -
CDR3 DNA: TGCGCCAGCAGCCCGGACAGCCAGAGCTCTGGAAACACCATATATTTT
CDR3 protein: CASSPDSQSSGNTIYF

J gene: TRBJ2-7
V gene: TRBV6-2/TRBV6-3
clone size: -
D gene: -
CDR3 DNA: TGTGCCAGCAGTTCACCCCTTTACGAGCAGTACTTC
CDR3 protein: CASSSPLYEQYF

J gene: TRBJ1-1
V gene: TRBV7-8
clone size: many
D gene: -
CDR3 DNA: TGTGCCAGCAGACCTCCTTCTGGGGGTCCAGCTTTCTTT
CDR3 protein: CASRPPSGGPAFF

J gene: TRBJ1-6
V gene: TRBV7-2
clone size: many
D gene: -
CDR3 DNA: TGTGCCAGCAGCTTAGCTGGGGGCGCTTCTTCACCCCTCCACTTT
CDR3 protein: CASSLAGGASSPLHF

J gene: TRBJ1-2
V gene: TRBV4-1
clone size: few
D gene: -
CDR3 DNA: TGCGCCAGCAGCCAAGCTAGAGGGATCGGAGGCTACACCTTC
CDR3 protein: CASSQARGIGGYTF

J gene: TRBJ1-5
V gene: TRBV20-1
clone size: few
D gene: TRBD1
CDR3 DNA: TGCAGTGCTAGAGACAGGGGGAACGGCCAGCCCCAGCATTTT
CDR3 protein: CSARDRGNGQPQHF

J gene: TRBJ1-3
V gene: TRBV5-1
clone size: -
D gene: -
CDR3 DNA: TGCGCCAGCAGCCTACAGGGATACTCTGGAAACACCATATATTTT
CDR3 protein: CASSLQGYSGNTIYF

J gene: TRBJ2-3
V gene: TRBV11-3
clone size: -
D gene: -
CDR3 DNA: TGTGCCAGCAGCTGGTACTCCGGCCGCAGCACAGATACGCAGTATTTT
CDR3 protein: CASSWYSGRSTDTQYF

J gene: TRBJ1-4
V gene: TRBV7-9
clone size: few
D gene: -
CDR3 DNA: TGTGCCAGCACCTCTTCGGTACGGTCGAATCAAAAACTGTTTTTT
CDR3 protein: CASTSSVRSNQKLFF

J gene: TRBJ2-3
V gene: TRBV12-3/TRBV12-4
clone size: -
D gene: TRBD2
CDR3 DNA: TGTGCCAGCAGACATATAGCGGGGGGGGTGAGTACAGATGTGCAGTATTTT
CDR3 protein: CASRHIAGGVSTDVQYF

J gene: TRBJ2-7
V gene: TRBV24-1
clone size: -
D gene: -
CDR3 DNA: TGTGCCACCACTGACAGCTACGAGCAGTACTTC
CDR3 protein: CATTDSYEQYF

J gene: TRBJ1-4
V gene: TRBV20-1
clone size: -
D gene: TRBD1
CDR3 DNA: TGCAGTGCTAGAGCCTACAGGGGGGCGACTAATGAAAAACTGTTTTTT
CDR3 protein: CSARAYRGATNEKLFF

J gene: TRBJ1-2
V gene: TRBV27
clone size: -
D gene: -
CDR3 DNA: TGTGCCAGCAGTCCCTTAGGAGGGCATGGCTACACCTTC
CDR3 protein: CASSPLGGHGYTF

J gene: TRBJ2-7
V gene: TRBV13
clone size: -
D gene: TRBD2
CDR3 DNA: TGTGCCAGCAGCTTAGCGGGGACTAGCGGCGGCCGCTACGAGCAGTACTTC
CDR3 protein: CASSLAGTSGGRYEQYF

J gene: TRBJ1-1
V gene: TRBV12-3/TRBV12-4
clone size: many
D gene: -
CDR3 DNA: TGTGCCAGCAGTCACACCCCCGTTAGGGCCACTGAAGCTTTCTTT
CDR3 protein: CASSHTPVRATEAFF

J gene: TRBJ1-5
V gene: TRBV9
clone size: -
D gene: -
CDR3 DNA: TGTGCCAGCAGCGCGGGGGATGCATATCAGCCCCAGCATTTT
CDR3 protein: CASSAGDAYQPQHF

J gene: TRBJ1-2
V gene: TRBV18
clone size: few
D gene: -
CDR3 DNA: TGTGCCAGCTCACCACCTGGGGGAGTCAAGGTTGGCTACACCTTC
CDR3 protein: CASSPPGGVKVGYTF

J gene: TRBJ2-3
V gene: TRBV20-1
clone size: many
D gene: TRBD2
CDR3 DNA: TGCAGTGCTAGAGCGGGCGGGGGGACTAGCACAGATACGCAGTATTTT
CDR3 protein: CSARAGGGTSTDTQYF

J gene: TRBJ1-2
V gene: TRBV2
clone size: many
D gene: TRBD1
CDR3 DNA: TGTGCCAGCAGTGGTCAGGGGGCCACCAACTATGGCTACACCTTC
CDR3 protein: CASSGQGATNYGYTF

J gene: TRBJ1-2
V gene: TRBV5-1
clone size: -
D gene: -
CDR3 DNA: TGCGCCAGCAGCCTCTTCAGGGATAGTGGCTACACCTTC
CDR3 protein: CASSLFRDSGYTF

J gene: TRBJ2-2
V gene: TRBV20-1
clone size: few
D gene: TRBD2
CDR3 DNA: TGCAGTGCGGACCCTAGCGGGGGATCCGGGGAGCTGTTTTTT
CDR3 protein: CSADPSGGSGELFF

J gene: TRBJ2-3
V gene: TRBV16
clone size: -
D gene: TRBD2
CDR3 DNA: TGTGCCGGTAGCCAACGGCTAGCGGGGAGCACAGATACACAGTATTTT
CDR3 protein: CAGSQRLAGSTDTQYF

J gene: TRBJ2-3
V gene: TRBV12-3/TRBV12-4
clone size: many
D gene: TRBD2
CDR3 DNA: TGTGCCAGCAGTGGACTAGCGGGGGGGCCGTATACGCAGTATTTT
CDR3 protein: CASSGLAGGPYTQYF

J gene: TRBJ2-7
V gene: TRBV7-9
clone size: many
D gene: TRBD1
CDR3 DNA: TGTGCCAGCACCCAGGGGACAGCTTACGAGCAGTACTTC
CDR3 protein: CASTQGTAYEQYF

J gene: TRBJ1-1
V gene: TRBV19
clone size: once
D gene: TRBD1
CDR3 DNA: TGTGCCAGTAGTATCCCGACAGGGCTCGGAGGTGAAGCTTTCTTT
CDR3 protein: CASSIPTGLGGEAFF

J gene: TRBJ2-3
V gene: TRBV5-1
clone size: many
D gene: -
CDR3 DNA: TGCGCCAGCAGCTTGAACCCCGCGAGGGATACGCAGTATTTT
CDR3 protein: CASSLNPARDTQYF

J gene: TRBJ2-1
V gene: TRBV18
clone size: -
D gene: TRBD2
CDR3 DNA: TGTGCCAGCTTGGACCCGGGACTAGCGGGGGGGAACAATGAGCAGTTCTTC
CDR3 protein: CASLDPGLAGGNNEQFF

J gene: TRBJ2-2
V gene: TRBV15
clone size: -
D gene: -
CDR3 DNA: TGTGCCACCAGCAGAGACCGGGCATTAACGAACACCGGGGAGCTGTTTTTT
CDR3 protein: CATSRDRALTNTGELFF

J gene: TRBJ1-2
V gene: TRBV6-5
clone size: many
D gene: -
CDR3 DNA: TGTGCCAGCAGTTACCAGACCCGGACAACGTCCGGCTACACCTTC
CDR3 protein: CASSYQTRTTSGYTF

J gene: TRBJ1-6
V gene: TRBV3-1
clone size: -
D gene: -
CDR3 DNA: TGTGCCAGCAGCCAACGTCCCCGCGGTGGTTCACCCCTCCACTTT
CDR3 protein: CASSQRPRGGSPLHF

J gene: TRBJ1-1
V gene: TRBV6-5
clone size: -
D gene: TRBD1
CDR3 DNA: TGTGCCAGCAGATGGGACAGCCAGAACACTGAAGCTTTCTTT
CDR3 protein: CASRWDSQNTEAFF

J gene: TRBJ2-3
V gene: TRBV12-3/TRBV12-4
clone size: -
D gene: TRBD2
CDR3 DNA: TGTGCCAGCGGTTCTAGACTAGCGGTGGGCACAGATACGCAATATTTT
CDR3 protein: CASGSRLAVGTDTQYF

J gene: TRBJ2-7
V gene: TRBV5-1
clone size: few
D gene: -
CDR3 DNA: TGCGCCAGCAACTTGGCCGGACAGAACTACGAGCAGTACTTC
CDR3 protein: CASNLAGQNYEQYF

J gene: TRBJ1-1
V gene: TRBV5-1
clone size: few
D gene: TRBD1
CDR3 DNA: TGCGCCAGCAGCATAACAGGGGGCACTGAAGCTTTCTTT
CDR3 protein: CASSITGGTEAFF

J gene: TRBJ2-1
V gene: TRBV12-3/TRBV12-4
clone size: many
D gene: TRBD2
CDR3 DNA: TGTGCCAGCAGCCCATGGGGCGGGGGCTCCTACAATGAGCAGTTCTTC
CDR3 protein: CASSPWGGGSYNEQFF